The rows below give T cell receptor beta chains drawn from one sample of a study of T-cell memory formation after mild COVID-19. TCRdb recomputed calls from the 5' RACE reads with MiXCR, one row per CDR3 protein. The sample consists of approximately 430,000 distinct CDR3 sequences, 23% of them appearing once. The sequenced material came from PBMCs or a T cell subset sorted from them (not recorded which). These receptors all stem from an adult woman who had mild COVID-19 (a few samples of this study predate the infection). Cell type and time point are not known. CDR3s include the opening cysteine and the closing phenylalanine or tryptophan. A D gene is named only where the DNA matches it firmly. Clone size is given for some rows only: seen once, a few or many times, or a class if the clone is expanded.

clone size	V gene	J gene	D gene	CDR3 protein	CDR3 DNA
few	TRBV29-1	TRBJ2-2	-	CSVGRGSTGELFF	TGCAGCGTTGGCAGGGGATCAACCGGGGAGCTGTTTTTT
-	TRBV2	TRBJ1-4	-	CASSVGTTNEKLFF	TGTGCCAGCAGCGTGGGGACAACTAATGAAAAACTGTTTTTT
few	TRBV15	TRBJ1-5	-	CATSREGSNQPQHF	TGTGCCACCAGCAGAGAGGGGAGTAATCAGCCCCAGCATTTT
-	TRBV9	TRBJ2-1	-	CASSVEGSPYNEQFF	TGTGCCAGCAGCGTAGAGGGCAGCCCCTACAATGAGCAGTTCTTC
-	TRBV7-2	TRBJ2-7	-	CASSLGLSGEQYF	TGTGCCAGCAGCTTAGGCCTAAGTGGCGAGCAGTACTTC
few	TRBV7-8	TRBJ2-1	-	CASSGAVSSYNEQFF	TGTGCCAGCTCCGGTGCGGTGAGCTCCTACAATGAGCAGTTCTTC
-	TRBV6-6	TRBJ1-1	-	CASSYIRDAEAFF	TGTGCCAGCAGTTACATCAGAGACGCTGAAGCTTTCTTT
-	TRBV6-2/TRBV6-3	TRBJ2-1	-	CASRYGGVYEQFF	TGTGCCAGCAGGTACGGTGGGGTCTATGAGCAGTTCTTC
-	TRBV27	TRBJ2-6	-	CASSRDSGANVLTF	TGTGCCAGTAGTCGAGACTCTGGGGCCAACGTCCTGACTTTC
-	TRBV25-1	TRBJ1-4	-	CASSETGSYNEKLFF	TGTGCCAGCAGTGAGACGGGCAGCTATAATGAAAAACTGTTTTTT
few	TRBV12-3/TRBV12-4	TRBJ1-5	TRBD1	CASRPNRGAQPQHF	TGTGCCAGCAGACCGAACAGGGGCGCCCAGCCCCAGCATTTT
-	TRBV20-1	TRBJ2-1	TRBD1	CSATRQGWGEQFF	TGCAGTGCTACCCGACAGGGTTGGGGTGAGCAGTTCTTC
-	TRBV29-1	TRBJ2-1	-	CSVGGASYNEQFF	TGCAGCGTTGGGGGGGCCTCCTACAATGAGCAGTTCTTC
-	TRBV9	TRBJ2-5	-	CASSVGWGPGETQYF	TGTGCCAGCAGCGTAGGTTGGGGGCCAGGGGAGACCCAGTACTTC
-	TRBV20-1	TRBJ2-5	TRBD2	CSARVAGAGGQETQYF	TGCAGTGCTAGAGTCGCGGGGGCGGGAGGCCAAGAGACCCAGTACTTC
-	TRBV5-1	TRBJ2-5	-	CASTFSGQPLIETQYF	TGCGCCAGCACCTTTTCTGGACAGCCGCTTATTGAGACCCAGTACTTC
many	TRBV11-2	TRBJ1-1	TRBD1	CASSPRDRNTEAFF	TGTGCCAGCAGCCCCCGGGACAGGAACACTGAAGCTTTCTTT
-	TRBV6-6	TRBJ2-5	-	CASTERGRRETQYF	TGTGCCAGCACCGAGAGGGGCCGCCGGGAGACCCAGTACTTC
-	TRBV7-2	TRBJ1-1	-	CASSLWETEAFF	TGTGCCAGCAGCTTATGGGAGACTGAAGCTTTCTTT
-	TRBV5-1	TRBJ2-3	TRBD2	CASSLWRLAGETDTQYF	TGCGCCAGCAGCTTGTGGCGACTAGCGGGGGAGACAGATACGCAGTATTTT
-	TRBV14	TRBJ1-2	TRBD1	CASSPGQAPYYGYTF	TGTGCCAGCAGCCCGGGACAGGCCCCCTACTATGGCTACACCTTC
-	TRBV5-6	TRBJ2-6	-	CASSRTGTFPGANVMTF	TGTGCCAGCAGCCGAACCGGGACTTTTCCTGGGGCCAACGTCATGACTTTC
-	TRBV6-5	TRBJ2-1	-	CASSYYSGEQFF	TGTGCCAGCAGTTACTACTCCGGTGAGCAGTTCTTC
many	TRBV7-8	TRBJ2-5	TRBD2	CASSLGTSGGSETQYF	TGTGCCAGCAGCTTAGGGACTAGCGGGGGCAGCGAGACCCAGTACTTC